A single sample gave rise to the 27 T cell receptor beta chains below, sequenced in a study of blood T cell repertoires in COVID-19. The protocol was immunoSEQ multiplex PCR, while the TCRdb copy is restricted to in-frame clones and leaves out a portion. The sample holds 200,000 to 300,000 clones, around 89% seen once. Sample: PBMCs or T cells enriched from blood (not recorded which). Receptors originate from a woman aged 35 to 49 with acute COVID-19.

The V call is TRBV7-2, the J call TRBJ1-2, with 8 bases that match TRBD1. CDR1 and CDR2 from the germline V gene are SGHTA and FQGNSA. The CDR3 is made up of 14 amino acids. V lost 5 bases to trimming and J lost 2 bases; unmatched junction nucleotides: 4. CDR3 in DNA: TGTGCCAGCAGCATCAGGACAGGGAACTATGGCTACACCTTC. The encoded protein is CASSIRTGNYGYTF.

This chain joins TRBV5-5 and TRBJ2-1; 10 nucleotides match TRBD1. The V gene's germline CDR1 is SGHKS and CDR2 YYEKEE (reference sequence). Trimming removed 3 bases from V and 0 bases from J; junction bases left unmatched: 9. The CDR3 spans 18 residues. CDR3 sequence (DNA): TGTGCCAGCAGCTCTCGGGACAGGGGCCCCAGCTCCTACAATGAGCAGTTCTTC. This sequence encodes CASSSRDRGPSSYNEQFF.

This sequence joins TRBV7-9 and TRBJ2-7; 10 nucleotides agree with TRBD1. The CDR3 consists of 15 residues. CDR1 is SEHNR and CDR2 is FQNEAQ in the germline V gene (reference sequence). After removal of 5 bases from V and 5 bases from J, the junction contained 9 bases not matched to a gene. For the CDR3, the DNA is TGTGCCAGCAGCACCTCCGGGACAGGGGCCAACGAGCAGTACGTC. Translation: CASSTSGTGANEQYV.

The chain links TRBV10-2 to TRBJ2-7; 12 nucleotides agree with TRBD2. With V trimmed by 5 bases and J by 2 bases, 10 bases remained unmatched. Looked up from germline, CDR1 is WSHSY and CDR2 is SAAADI. CDR3 size: 17 residues. CDR3 in DNA: TGCGCCAGCAGTCAACTAGCGGGGGGCTACATTCCCTACGAGCAGTACTTC. This codes for CASSQLAGGYIPYEQYF.

A few counts support this clone. This chain joins TRBV19 and TRBJ2-3; TRBD2 agrees at 9 bases. This CDR3 has 16 residues. V gave up 6 bases and J gave up 3 bases; unmatched junction bases: 10. Germline V gene lookup returns CDR1 LNHDA and CDR2 SQIVND (reference sequence). CDR3 nucleotides: TGTGCCAGTAGGGGGTGGGCTAGCGGGAAAACAGATACGCAGTATTTT. Its protein product is CASRGWASGKTDTQYF.

Of note for this clone: One junction end does not reproduce the germline sequence, and a read error may be involved. This sequence joins TRBV9 and TRBJ1-2; possibly TRBD1 for D (5 bases). CDR3 size: 11 residues. CDR1 SGDLS and CDR2 YYNGEE come from the germline V gene. CDR3 DNA sequence: TGTGCCAGCAGCACTCGGGACTGGTTAAACTTC. It yields the protein CASSTRDWLNF.

This chain links TRBV19 with TRBJ2-4; tentatively, D is TRBD1 (6 bases). CDR1 and CDR2 from the germline V gene are LNHDA and SQIVND (reference sequence). Trimming shortened V by 0 bases and J by 0 bases, and 21 bases separated the two germline ends. This CDR3 region has 20 residues. CDR3 sequence reads: CASSIELQGSNKLAKNIQYF. As DNA, the CDR3 is TGTGCCAGTAGTATAGAATTACAGGGTTCGAATAAGCTAGCCAAAAACATTCAGTACTTC.

The chain recombines TRBV29-1 with TRBJ2-3; 8 positions match TRBD2. CDR1 and CDR2 (germline): SQVTM, ANQGSEA. The CDR3 consists of 16 residues. J lost 2 bases, V lost 6 bases, and 13 bases had no gene match. CDR3 protein: CSVKKGASGFTDTQYF. The CDR3 nucleotides read TGCAGCGTAAAGAAAGGGGCTAGCGGGTTCACAGATACGCAGTATTTT.

The chain has TRBV29-1 and TRBJ1-4, with no clear D. Looked up from germline, CDR1 is SQVTM and CDR2 is ANQGSEA. The CDR3 is 15 residues long. V was shortened by 6 bases and J by 5 bases, with 19 bases between the two germline ends. CDR3 DNA sequence: TGCAGCGTCGTTTTCTTTACTGGGCTAAATGAAAAACTGTTTTTT. It is translated as CSVVFFTGLNEKLFF.

This chain links TRBV4-3 with TRBJ2-2; D call uncertain. Trimming took off 0 bases at V and 6 bases at J, with 8 bases between the two ends. Germline V gene lookup returns CDR1 LGHNA and CDR2 YSLEER. The CDR3 loop spans 14 amino acids. The CDR3 here is CASSQDYRAGELFF. The CDR3 nucleotides read TGCGCCAGCAGCCAAGATTACCGGGCCGGGGAGCTGTTTTTT.

The rearrangement links TRBV5-1 to TRBJ2-1, with D perhaps TRBD2 (7 bases). The CDR3 sequence is 16 residues long. Germline loops: CDR1 SGHRS, CDR2 YFSETQ. Trimming took off 5 bases at V and 0 bases at J, with 15 bases between the two ends. The CDR3 is CASRRGASSSYNEQFF. The CDR3 coding sequence is TGCGCCAGCAGACGGGGGGCCTCTTCCTCCTACAATGAGCAGTTCTTC.

The V gene is TRBV11-2, the J gene TRBJ2-3; 7 positions match TRBD2. The V gene's germline CDR1 is SGHAT and CDR2 FQNNGV. The junction had 9 bases not matched to a gene; V was cut back by 5 bases and J by 4 bases. The CDR3 contains 15 residues. The CDR3 here is CASSPTRGVPDTQYF. In DNA form, the CDR3 reads TGTGCCAGCAGCCCAACCCGGGGGGTACCAGATACGCAGTATTTT.

This clone has at least ten counts. The rearrangement uses TRBV2 and TRBJ2-3, with D tentatively TRBD1 (5 bases). V gave up 1 base and J gave up 6 bases, with 5 bases separating them. CDR3 length: 12 amino acids. Per germline, CDR1 SNHLY and CDR2 FYNNEI. The CDR3 DNA follows: TGTGCCAGCAGTGAAGAGGGGGATACGCAGTATTTT. Encoded protein: CASSEEGDTQYF. The full variable domain, completed using reference TRBV2 and TRBJ2-3, is EPEVTQTPSHQVTQMGQEVILRCVPISNHLYFYWYRQILGQKVEFLVSFYNNEISEKSEIFDDQFSVERPDGSNFTLKIRSTKLEDSAMYFCASSEEGDTQYFGPGTRLTVL.

This clone was counted a single time. The V call is TRBV9, the J call TRBJ1-6; TRBD1 agrees at 9 bases. Germline CDR1 reads SGDLS; CDR2 reads YYNGEE. This CDR3 contains 15 residues. V was clipped by 0 bases and J by 7 bases; unmatched bases: 2. The DNA for the CDR3 is TGTGCCAGCAGCGTAGTTGACAGGGGGAATTCACCCCTCCACTTT. Translating gives CASSVVDRGNSPLHF.

This clone was picked up a small number of times. The V gene is TRBV11-2, the J gene TRBJ1-6; weak D call: TRBD1 (6 bases). This CDR3 has 14 residues. Trimming cost V 3 bases and J 7 bases, with 10 bases left between them. Looked up from germline, CDR1 is SGHAT and CDR2 is FQNNGV. The CDR3 loop reads CASSFTGQNSPLHF. The CDR3 DNA follows: TGTGCCAGCAGCTTTACAGGGCAGAATTCACCCCTCCACTTT.

The chain couples TRBV7-8 to TRBJ1-1; D is unclear. Germline CDR1 reads SGHVS; CDR2 reads FQNEAQ. This CDR3 has 13 residues. Between the trimmed V and J ends, which lost 0 bases and 5 bases, there was a span of 7 bases. The CDR3 DNA reads TGTGCCAGCAGCTTAGCGGGGAGGACTGAAGCTTTCTTT. Its translation is CASSLAGRTEAFF.

This clone was counted between two and nine times. The chain employs TRBV6-1 and TRBJ1-2; no definite D call. Germline-derived CDR1 and CDR2 are MNHNS and SASEGT. V lost 0 bases and J lost 5, with 10 bases in between. The CDR3 consists of 14 residues. The CDR3, as DNA: TGTGCCAGCAGTGAAGCCTACCCTCTTTATGGCTACACCTTC. As protein: CASSEAYPLYGYTF.

V usage is TRBV7-2 and J usage is TRBJ2-3; 9 bases fit TRBD1. This CDR3 has 14 residues. V was clipped by 5 bases and J by 5 bases; unmatched bases: 5. Germline CDR1 SGHTA, CDR2 FQGNSA. The CDR3 DNA reads TGTGCCAGCAGCGCCCAGACAGGGGGAGATACGCAGTATTTT. Encoded protein: CASSAQTGGDTQYF.

This clone came up a few times. The chain employs TRBV6-4 and TRBJ2-3, with 7 bases matching TRBD1. The CDR3 runs to 15 residues. CDR1 and CDR2 (germline): MRHNA, SNTAGT. J lost 5 bases, V lost 0 bases, and 5 bases had no gene match. CDR3 DNA sequence: TGTGCCAGCAGTGACTCGACAGGGTCGGGAGATACGCAGTATTTT. Amino acid sequence: CASSDSTGSGDTQYF.

The chain couples TRBV3-1 (or the pseudogene TRBV3-2) to TRBJ2-1; D is perhaps TRBD2 (7 bases). Germline CDR1 and CDR2: LGHDT and YNNKEL (reference sequence). Trimming pared 3 bases from V and 8 bases from J, leaving 26 bases between. This CDR3 is 18 amino acids long. The CDR3 protein is CASSQSLRGWGGPDEQFF. CDR3 nucleotides: TGTGCCAGCAGCCAGTCACTGCGGGGGTGGGGGGGCCCCGATGAGCAGTTCTTC.

This chain joins TRBV24-1 and TRBJ2-1; 7 bases map to TRBD2. The CDR3 runs to 16 residues. J was trimmed by 4 bases and V by 3 bases; bases with no gene match: 8. Looked up from germline, CDR1 is KGHDR and CDR2 is SFDVKD. DNA of the CDR3: TGTGCCACCAGTGATGCCGGGACCGGGAGGTACAATGAGCAGTTCTTC. Its protein is CATSDAGTGRYNEQFF.

The rearrangement joins TRBV20-1 to TRBJ1-2; tentatively, D is TRBD1 (6 bases). With 3 bases removed from V and 4 bases from J, the gap between germline ends came to 12 bases. CDR3 length equals 13 residues. Germline V gene sequence: CDR1 DFQATT, CDR2 SNEGSKA (reference sequence). CDR3 nucleotides: TGCAGTGCTAGTTCCGCGGGGGCCTATGGCTACACCTTC. It yields the protein CSASSAGAYGYTF.

V usage is TRBV18 and J usage is TRBJ1-4; tentatively, D is TRBD1 (6 bases). The CDR3 contains 13 residues. With 3 bases removed from V and 8 bases from J, the gap between germline ends came to 10 bases. Germline V gives CDR1 KGHSH, CDR2 LQKENI. The CDR3 is CASSPTGGEKLFF. CDR3 DNA: TGTGCCAGCTCACCGACAGGAGGCGAAAAACTGTTTTTT.

The rearrangement links TRBV2 to TRBJ1-4, with D unclear. There are 14 residues in the CDR3. Germline V gene lookup returns CDR1 SNHLY and CDR2 FYNNEI. V shed 6 bases and J shed 2 bases, with 10 bases lying between them. The CDR3 nucleotides read TGTGCCAGCAGGGTAGAGCGCACTAATGAAAAACTGTTTTTT. Translation: CASRVERTNEKLFF.

The V gene is TRBV4-1, the J gene TRBJ2-2, with 10 nucleotides matching TRBD1. J gave up 5 bases and V 3 bases, and 6 bases lay outside the gene matches. Germline lookup yields CDR1 MGHRA and CDR2 YSYEKL. This CDR3 region has 16 residues. In nucleotides, the CDR3 is TGCGCCAGCAGCCAGGACAGGGGGGGGATAACCGGGGAGCTGTTTTTT. Translation: CASSQDRGGITGELFF.

The CDR3 nucleotides are TGTGCCTGCCTACGAGGGCCCAATCATCCGTATTTT. Amino acids: CACLRGPNHPYF. The rearrangement uses TRBV30 and TRBJ2-3; possibly TRBD2 for D (5 bases). Germline assignment: CDR1 GTSNPN and CDR2 SVGIG (reference sequence). V was pared by 6 bases and J by 14 bases, with 21 bases between. The CDR3 contains 12 residues.

J is TRBJ2-7 and V is TRBV3-1 (or the pseudogene TRBV3-2); D might be TRBD2 (6 bases). The length of the CDR3 is 16 residues. Germline-derived CDR1 and CDR2 are LGHDT and YNNKEL (reference sequence). The ends were cut back, 0 bases at V and 6 bases at J, with 18 bases in the middle. The CDR3 reads CASSQDGCQGGREQYV. As DNA, the CDR3 is TGTGCCAGCAGCCAAGACGGGTGCCAGGGAGGACGCGAGCAGTACGTC.